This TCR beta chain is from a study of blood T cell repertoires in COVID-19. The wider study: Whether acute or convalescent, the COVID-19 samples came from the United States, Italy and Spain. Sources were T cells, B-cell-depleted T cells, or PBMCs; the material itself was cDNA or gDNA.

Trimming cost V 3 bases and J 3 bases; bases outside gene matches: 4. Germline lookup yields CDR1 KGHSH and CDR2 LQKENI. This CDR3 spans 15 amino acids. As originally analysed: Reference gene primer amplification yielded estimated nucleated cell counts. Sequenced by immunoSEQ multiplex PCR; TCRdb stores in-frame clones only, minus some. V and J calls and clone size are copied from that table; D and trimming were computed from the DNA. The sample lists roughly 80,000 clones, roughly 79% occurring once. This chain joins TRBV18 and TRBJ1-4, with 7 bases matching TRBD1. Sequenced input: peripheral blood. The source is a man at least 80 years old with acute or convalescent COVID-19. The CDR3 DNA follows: TGTGCCAGCTCACCCAGACAGGGCGCTAATGAAAAACTGTTTTTT. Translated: CASSPRQGANEKLFF.